This TCR beta chain is drawn from a study of CD8+ T cells in alopecia areata. Study-level information: Each day, treated patients took oral tofacitinib twice, at 5 to 10 mg per dose.

Study-level findings and limits: Whether baseline CD8+ expansion is linked to response remains uncertain, given a single nonresponder.

The treatment here: oral pan-JAK inhibitor, 5-10 mg twice daily. The germline V and J ends were trimmed by 3 bases and 2 bases, with 13 bases remaining between them. Germline-derived CDR1 and CDR2 are GTSNPN and SVGIG (reference sequence). CDR3 length equals 14 residues. The table lists this clone with a few counts. Its antigen is not known. Reverse transcription of extracted RNA yielded cDNA, which provided the sequencing template. The data were produced by immunoSEQ multiplex PCR, yet TCRdb's version contains in-frame clones alone and is incomplete. Of 200,000 to 250,000 clones in the sample, approximately 38% are singletons; the top ten hold almost 0.5%.

Sequencing was performed on CD4+ T cells sorted from blood, taken between weeks 30 and 35, from a patient treated with tofacitinib. The TCR originated in a human donor with alopecia areata. The V call is TRBV30, the J call TRBJ2-5; possible D gene TRBD1, 6 bases. CDR3 nucleotides: TGTGCCTGGAGGATCGGGACACCACAAGAGACCCAGTACTTC. It yields the protein CAWRIGTPQETQYF. Full variable domain (rest looked up from reference TRBV30 and TRBJ2-5): SQTIHQWPATLVQPVGSPLSLECTVEGTSNPNLYWYRQAAGRGLQLLFYSVGIGQISSEVPQNLSASRPQDRQFILSSKKLLLSDSGFYLCAWRIGTPQETQYFGPGTRLLVL.